Reported below is one T cell receptor beta chain. Its antigen is not known. These data are taken from a study of graft-versus-host responses after intestinal transplantation. Across the whole study: Transplants were multivisceral, liver-intestinal, or isolated intestinal. Among the recipients, all got anti-thymocyte globulin induction and then tacrolimus and steroids for around 3 years.

Overall study findings and caveats: GvH clones detected in recipient marrow included some appearing first in ileum or blood. Researchers found peak circulating GvH clone levels linked to early post-transplant HvG declines.

Sequencing was performed with immunoSEQ multiplex PCR; in TCRdb, only in-frame clones are kept and a portion is missing. Seen here are more than 85,000 clones, just under 95% observed once, and the top ten hold roughly 0.07%. This TCR was sampled from a human donor who was the organ donor for an intestinal transplant. The material sequenced was unstimulated CD8+ T cells sorted from spleen or lymph node cells, taken before transplant.

The DNA for the CDR3 is TGTGCCAGCAGCGAGACTAGCGGGAGTTACTACGAGCAGTACTTC. Protein product: CASSETSGSYYEQYF. The chain is built from TRBV9 and TRBJ2-7, with 12 nucleotides matching TRBD2. The CDR3 is 15 residues long. V trimming: 3 bases; J trimming: 3 bases; junction bases outside the gene matches: 4. The germline V gene encodes CDR1 SGDLS and CDR2 YYNGEE. Supplemented by reference TRBV9 and TRBJ2-7, the full variable domain reads DSGVTQTPKHLITATGQRVTLRCSPRSGDLSVYWYQQSLDQGLQFLIQYYNGEERAKGNILERFSAQQFPDLHSELNLSSLELGDSALYFCASSETSGSYYEQYFGPGTRLTVT.